One and the same sample provided the 24 T cell receptor beta chains below, sequenced in a study of cytomegalovirus exposure and HLA in healthy donors. In the PCR, 60 Vbeta and 13 Jbeta primers were used. TCRdb's table, derived via immunoSEQ multiplex PCR, lists solely in-frame clones and lacks some. The sample has some 180,000 clones; 70% to 80% are singletons. The source material was PBMCs. The source is a young woman in good health and CMV-seropositive.

The gene calls are TRBV19 and TRBJ1-3; D is unresolved. The CDR3 is 12 amino acids. V gave up 5 bases and J gave up 7 bases, with 9 bases separating them. Per the germline V gene, CDR1 is LNHDA and CDR2 is SQIVND (reference sequence). For the CDR3, the DNA is TGTGCCAGTAGTCCAACGAGGAACACCATATATTTT. Its translation is CASSPTRNTIYF. Full variable domain (rest looked up from reference TRBV19 and TRBJ1-3): DGGITQSPKYLFRKEGQNVTLSCEQNLNHDAMYWYRQDPGQGLRLIYYSQIVNDFQKGDIAEGYSVSREKKESFPLTVTSAQKNPTAFYLCASSPTRNTIYFGEGSWLTVV.

The chain has TRBV19 and TRBJ1-2; perhaps TRBD1 as D (5 bases). Germline V gene lookup returns CDR1 LNHDA and CDR2 SQIVND (reference sequence). The CDR3 has 14 amino acids. V was trimmed by 10 bases and J by 4 bases, leaving 19 bases between them. CDR3 sequence reads: CATSHDRVVYGYTF. CDR3 DNA: TGTGCCACCTCGCATGACAGAGTGGTCTATGGCTACACCTTC.

The rearrangement uses TRBV27 and TRBJ1-5; a possible D gene is TRBD1 (5 bases). The V gene's germline CDR1 is MNHEY and CDR2 SMNVEV (reference sequence). This CDR3 comprises 17 residues. The ends were cut back, 0 bases at V and 1 base at J, with 13 bases in the middle. The CDR3 sequence: CASSLSGPGFSNQPQHF. DNA of the CDR3: TGTGCCAGCAGTTTATCGGGGCCAGGGTTCAGCAATCAGCCCCAGCATTTT.

V is TRBV4-2 and J is TRBJ1-6, with a tentative D call TRBD1 (6 bases). V was clipped by 5 bases and J by 3 bases, with 8 bases between them. The CDR3 is made up of 14 amino acids. Germline V lookup: CDR1 LGHNA, CDR2 YNFKEQ. The CDR3 is CASSNRDYNSPLHF. The DNA for the CDR3 is TGTGCCAGCAGCAACAGGGACTATAATTCACCCCTCCACTTT.

This chain links TRBV4-3 with TRBJ1-2, with a tentative D call TRBD1 (5 bases). The germline V and J ends were trimmed by 1 base and 3 bases, with 12 bases remaining between them. CDR1 is LGHNA and CDR2 is YSLEER in the germline V gene. The CDR3 length is 15 residues. CDR3 sequence reads: CASSQAPTGYYGYTF. The CDR3 bases are TGCGCCAGCAGCCAAGCCCCTACAGGCTACTATGGCTACACCTTC.

This sequence joins TRBV28 and TRBJ1-4; D not resolved. This CDR3 contains 14 residues. V lost 3 bases and J 0 bases, leaving 5 bases between the germline ends. Germline-derived CDR1 and CDR2 are MDHEN and SYDVKM. In DNA form, the CDR3 reads TGTGCCAGCAGTTTTCAGGCAACTAATGAAAAACTGTTTTTT. Amino acids: CASSFQATNEKLFF.

The chain employs TRBV2 and TRBJ2-7, with D possibly TRBD2 on 5 matching bases. The V end was cut by 6 bases, the J end by 0 bases, with 12 bases between. Per the germline V gene, CDR1 is SNHLY and CDR2 is FYNNEI. CDR3 length: 14 amino acids. CDR3 loop: CASRITGNSYEQYF. As DNA, the CDR3 is TGTGCCAGCAGGATTACCGGGAACTCCTACGAGCAGTACTTC.

The chain carries TRBV30 and TRBJ1-2; no clear D gene. CDR1 is GTSNPN, CDR2 SVGIG, per germline (reference sequence). The CDR3 length is 13 residues. Trimming pared 2 bases from V and 2 bases from J, leaving 9 bases between. CDR3 coding DNA: TGTGCCTGGAGTTGGCAGGTGAACTATGGCTACACCTTC. This gives the protein CAWSWQVNYGYTF.

The CDR3 nucleotides read TGCGCCAGCAGCCAGAGGACTAGCGGGCAAGAGACCCAGTACTTC. Amino acid sequence: CASSQRTSGQETQYF. The chain is built from TRBV4-3 and TRBJ2-5; 11 nucleotides align to TRBD2. V lost 3 bases and J lost 2; bases outside the gene matches: 2. CDR3 length: 15 residues. Per the germline V gene, CDR1 is LGHNA and CDR2 is YSLEER.

The J gene is TRBJ1-1, the V gene TRBV7-9; D remains ambiguous. The CDR3 spans 13 residues. The V and J ends lost 5 bases and 11 bases respectively, with 18 bases between them. Per the germline V gene, CDR1 is SEHNR and CDR2 is FQNEAQ (reference sequence). The CDR3 DNA follows: TGTGCCAGCAGCAAAGAGGGTCCCGCTCTGGCTTTCTTT. Its protein is CASSKEGPALAFF.

This sequence joins TRBV19 and TRBJ2-3; weak D call: TRBD2 (5 bases). Germline CDR1 reads LNHDA; CDR2 reads SQIVND (reference sequence). CDR3 length: 15 residues. Trimming left V 4 bases short and J 4 bases short, with 15 bases between. This chain's CDR3 is CASSNVLKGADTQYF. CDR3 in DNA: TGTGCCAGTAGTAATGTCCTGAAGGGAGCAGATACGCAGTATTTT.

The chain carries TRBV14 and TRBJ2-7, with a tentative D call TRBD2 (6 bases). The CDR3 loop spans 15 amino acids. Germline V CDR1 and CDR2: SGHDN, FVKESK. Trimming left V 5 bases short and J 5 bases short, with 19 bases between. The CDR3: CASSRDSLRGDEQYF. Written as DNA, the CDR3 is TGTGCCAGCAGCAGGGACTCTCTGAGGGGCGACGAGCAGTACTTC.

The chain is built from TRBV4-2 and TRBJ1-4, with TRBD1 as a possible D gene (6 bases). The CDR3 runs to 14 residues. CDR1 is LGHNA, CDR2 YNFKEQ, per germline. Trimming shortened V by 0 bases and J by 8 bases, and 10 bases separated the two germline ends. The CDR3 here is CASSQDPTGEKLFF. The CDR3 nucleotides are TGTGCCAGCAGCCAAGATCCCACAGGGGAAAAACTGTTTTTT.

This chain uses TRBV2 with TRBJ2-6, with D possibly being TRBD1 (5 bases). V shed 4 bases and J shed 0 bases, with 22 bases lying between them. CDR3 size: 20 residues. CDR1 SNHLY and CDR2 FYNNEI come from the germline V gene. The CDR3 DNA sequence: TGTGCCAGCAGTGGGACAAGACAACATACAGTAAGCTCTGGGGCCAACGTCCTGACTTTC. Its protein is CASSGTRQHTVSSGANVLTF.

The rearrangement uses TRBV5-1 and TRBJ2-5, with TRBD1 matching 9 bases. The germline gives CDR1 SGHRS, CDR2 YFSETQ. After removal of 0 bases from V and 5 bases from J, the junction contained 8 bases not matched to a gene. The CDR3 is 16 residues long. In DNA, the CDR3 is TGCGCCAGCAGCTTGGTACTTACAGGGGGCCGGGAGACCCAGTACTTC. Translating gives CASSLVLTGGRETQYF.

In nucleotides, the CDR3 is TGTGCCAGCAGCTTTCCGAGTGGAGGCACAGATACGCAGTATTTT. This translates into CASSFPSGGTDTQYF. The chain couples TRBV7-9 to TRBJ2-3; D gene uncertain. V gave up 3 bases and J gave up 1 base, with 11 bases separating them. The CDR3 sequence is 15 residues long. Germline CDR1 and CDR2: SEHNR and FQNEAQ (reference sequence).

The V and J genes are TRBV4-1 and TRBJ2-7, with a weak D call TRBD2 (7 bases). V lost 0 bases, J lost 0 bases, and 12 bases lay in between. Germline-derived CDR1 and CDR2 are MGHRA and YSYEKL. This CDR3 spans 16 amino acids. This CDR3 is CASSQDGGGRSYEQYF. The CDR3 DNA follows: TGCGCCAGCAGCCAAGATGGGGGGGGGCGCTCCTACGAGCAGTACTTC.

The genes are TRBV28 and TRBJ1-1; D is unresolved. The V end lost 6 bases, the J end lost 0 bases, and 17 bases lay between the germline ends. The CDR3 consists of 16 residues. CDR1 and CDR2 from the germline V gene are MDHEN and SYDVKM. CDR3 DNA sequence: TGTGCCAGCAGCCGAGGGATCGACAACCTGAACACTGAAGCTTTCTTT. Amino acids: CASSRGIDNLNTEAFF. Based on the CDR3 plus reference TRBV28 and TRBJ1-1, the full variable domain is DVKVTQSSRYLVKRTGEKVFLECVQDMDHENMFWYRQDPGLGLRLIYFSYDVKMKEKGDIPEGYSVSREKKERFSLILESASTNQTSMYLCASSRGIDNLNTEAFFGQGTRLTVV.

The chain recombines TRBV7-3 with TRBJ2-3, with a possible D match to TRBD1 (6 bases). The CDR3 covers 14 residues. V lost 5 bases to trimming and J lost 6 bases, with 15 bases between them. CDR1 is SGHTA and CDR2 is FQGTGA in the germline V gene. This CDR3 reads CASSPLRGSDTQYF. Written as DNA, the CDR3 is TGTGCCAGCAGCCCACTTAGGGGGTCGGATACGCAGTATTTT.

This clone was seen more than once but under ten times. The rearrangement links TRBV19 to TRBJ1-1, with 10 bases identical to TRBD1. This CDR3 is built from 17 residues. In germline, CDR1 is LNHDA, CDR2 SQIVND (reference sequence). The trim removed 7 bases at V and 5 bases at J, leaving 16 bases unmatched. CDR3 DNA sequence: TGTGCCAGTACCTCACAGAGGGACAGGGGTTGGTGGACTGAAGCTTTCTTT. Translation: CASTSQRDRGWWTEAFF. Full variable domain (missing parts from reference TRBV19 and TRBJ1-1): DGGITQSPKYLFRKEGQNVTLSCEQNLNHDAMYWYRQDPGQGLRLIYYSQIVNDFQKGDIAEGYSVSREKKESFPLTVTSAQKNPTAFYLCASTSQRDRGWWTEAFFGQGTRLTVV.

The V and J genes are TRBV7-2 and TRBJ2-1; D perhaps matches TRBD2 (5 bases). Germline V lookup: CDR1 SGHTA, CDR2 FQGNSA. Deletions cut 4 bases from V and 1 base from J, with 14 bases between. The length of the CDR3 is 16 residues. This chain's CDR3 is CASSSSRGLSYNEQFF. The CDR3 region has the DNA TGTGCCAGCAGCTCTAGCCGGGGTCTATCCTACAATGAGCAGTTCTTC.

CDR3 sequence: CSTSEVETQYF. DNA of the CDR3: TGCAGCACTAGCGAGGTGGAGACCCAGTACTTC. V gene TRBV29-1 combines with J gene TRBJ2-5; 7 bases line up with TRBD2. This CDR3 is built from 11 residues. The J segment lost 5 bases and the V segment lost 8 bases, leaving 5 bases of the junction unmatched. Germline-derived CDR1 and CDR2 are SQVTM and ANQGSEA.

The rearrangement links TRBV4-1 to TRBJ2-7; 9 bases are shared with TRBD2. V lost 0 bases, J lost 2 bases, and 14 bases stayed unmatched. This CDR3 region has 19 residues. CDR1 and CDR2 from the germline V gene are MGHRA and YSYEKL. This CDR3 reads CASSQESVSVAGDTYEQYF. CDR3 nucleotides: TGCGCCAGCAGCCAAGAGTCGGTGAGCGTAGCGGGAGACACCTACGAGCAGTACTTC.

The rearrangement uses TRBV6-1 and TRBJ1-5; 8 bases are a match to TRBD1. The CDR3 is 14 residues long. V gave up 5 bases and J gave up 6 bases; unmatched junction bases: 6. From germline, CDR1 is MNHNS and CDR2 SASEGT. As DNA, the CDR3 is TGTGCCAGCAGTCTGACAGGGGAGGTTCAGCCCCAGCATTTT. Protein: CASSLTGEVQPQHF.